This T cell receptor beta chain derives from a study of T cell changes during pregnancy in multiple sclerosis. CDR1 SGDLS and CDR2 YYNGEE come from the germline V gene. Trimming removed 0 bases at V and 2 bases at J, with 6 bases between. The CDR3 length is 14 residues. Repertoires were generated with immunoSEQ multiplex PCR, while TCRdb's copy carries only in-frame clones and drops some. Of tens of thousands of clones listed, about 90% are singletons. The sequencing here drew on peripheral blood, taken in the second trimester of pregnancy. The rearrangement links TRBV9 to TRBJ2-1; TRBD2 is a possible D gene (5 bases). The clonotype comes from a female donor in good health, enrolled as a control in a pregnancy study. Written as DNA, the CDR3 is TGTGCCAGCAGCGTAGCGGGGACCTACAATGAGCAGTTCTTC. As protein: CASSVAGTYNEQFF.